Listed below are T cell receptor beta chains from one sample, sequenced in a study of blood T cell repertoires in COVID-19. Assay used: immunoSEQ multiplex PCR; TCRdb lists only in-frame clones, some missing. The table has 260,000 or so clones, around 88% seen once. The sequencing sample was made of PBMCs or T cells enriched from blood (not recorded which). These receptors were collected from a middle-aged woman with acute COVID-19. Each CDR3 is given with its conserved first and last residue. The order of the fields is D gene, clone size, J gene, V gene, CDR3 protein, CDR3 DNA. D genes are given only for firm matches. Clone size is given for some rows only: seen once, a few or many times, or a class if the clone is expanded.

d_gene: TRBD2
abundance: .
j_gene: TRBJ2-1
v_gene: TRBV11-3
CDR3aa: CASSLVPAGSFASSYNEQFF
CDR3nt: TGTGCCAGCAGCTTAGTCCCAGCGGGATCGTTTGCAAGCTCCTACAATGAGCAGTTCTTC

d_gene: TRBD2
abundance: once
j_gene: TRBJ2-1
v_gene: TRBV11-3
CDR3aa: CASSLGTWGGSYNEQFF
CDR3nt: TGTGCCAGCAGCTTAGGGACGTGGGGGGGCTCCTACAATGAGCAGTTCTTC

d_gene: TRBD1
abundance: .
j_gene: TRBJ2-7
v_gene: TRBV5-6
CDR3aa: CASSLVGQGLYEQYF
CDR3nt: TGTGCCAGCAGCTTGGTAGGACAGGGGCTCTACGAGCAGTACTTC

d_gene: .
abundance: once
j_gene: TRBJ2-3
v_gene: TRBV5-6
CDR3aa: CASSLVWRGSTDTQYF
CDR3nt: TGTGCCAGCAGCTTGGTTTGGCGGGGTAGCACAGATACGCAGTATTTT

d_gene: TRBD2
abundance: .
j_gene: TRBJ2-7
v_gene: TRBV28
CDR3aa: CASSSPRLASYYEQYF
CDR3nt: TGTGCCAGCAGTTCCCCAAGACTAGCCAGCTACTACGAGCAGTACTTC

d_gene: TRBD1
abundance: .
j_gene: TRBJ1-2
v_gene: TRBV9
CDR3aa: CASSVSTGENYGYTF
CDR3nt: TGTGCCAGCAGCGTATCGACAGGGGAAAACTATGGCTACACCTTC

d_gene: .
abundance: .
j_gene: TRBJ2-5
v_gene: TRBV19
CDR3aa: CASSIGGEETQYF
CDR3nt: TGTGCCAGTAGTATAGGGGGAGAGGAGACCCAGTACTTC

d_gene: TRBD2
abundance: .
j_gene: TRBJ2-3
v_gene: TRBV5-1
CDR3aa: CASSSGLAGTDTQYF
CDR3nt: TGCGCCAGCAGCTCCGGACTAGCGGGAACAGATACGCAGTATTTT

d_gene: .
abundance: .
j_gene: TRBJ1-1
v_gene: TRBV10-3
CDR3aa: CAISESKRTSAFF
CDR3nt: TGTGCCATCAGTGAGTCGAAGAGAACCTCAGCTTTCTTT

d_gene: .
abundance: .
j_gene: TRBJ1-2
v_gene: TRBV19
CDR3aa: CASRPTGNYGYTF
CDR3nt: TGTGCCAGTAGACCTACCGGGAACTATGGCTACACCTTC

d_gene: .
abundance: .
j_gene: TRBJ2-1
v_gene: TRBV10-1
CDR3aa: CASSESQWFDEQFF
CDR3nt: TGCGCCAGCAGTGAGTCACAGTGGTTCGATGAGCAGTTCTTC

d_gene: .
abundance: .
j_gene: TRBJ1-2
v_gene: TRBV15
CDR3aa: CATSRVSQGEYGYTF
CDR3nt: TGTGCCACCAGCAGAGTGTCACAGGGTGAATATGGCTACACCTTC

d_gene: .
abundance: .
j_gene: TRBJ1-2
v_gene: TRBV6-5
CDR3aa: CATRISRRGYGYTF
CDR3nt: TGTGCCACCCGAATCTCGAGACGGGGCTATGGCTACACCTTC

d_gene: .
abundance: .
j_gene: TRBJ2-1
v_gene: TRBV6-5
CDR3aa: CASSFSISYNEQFF
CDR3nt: TGTGCCAGCAGTTTTTCTATTTCCTACAATGAGCAGTTCTTC

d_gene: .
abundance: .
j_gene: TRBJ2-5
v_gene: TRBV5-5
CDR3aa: CASTDSGHETQYF
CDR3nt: TGTGCCAGCACCGATTCGGGACACGAGACCCAGTACTTC

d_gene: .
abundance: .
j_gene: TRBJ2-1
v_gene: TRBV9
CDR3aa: CASSPGRGRGTSSYNEQFF
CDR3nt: TGTGCCAGCAGCCCAGGGCGGGGCAGGGGGACAAGCTCCTACAATGAGCAGTTCTTC

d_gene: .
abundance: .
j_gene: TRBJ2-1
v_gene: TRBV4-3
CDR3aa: CASSQEARSYNEQFF
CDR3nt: TGCGCCAGCAGCCAAGAGGCTAGGAGCTACAATGAGCAGTTCTTC

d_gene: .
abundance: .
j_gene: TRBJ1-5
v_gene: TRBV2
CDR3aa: CASSSMGRQSNQPQHF
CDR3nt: TGTGCCAGCAGTTCGATGGGTAGACAGAGCAATCAGCCCCAGCATTTT

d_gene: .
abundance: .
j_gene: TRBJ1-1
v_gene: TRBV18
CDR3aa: CASSPQPTSQGLGNTEAFF
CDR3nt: TGTGCCAGCTCACCACAGCCAACATCCCAGGGTCTCGGGAACACTGAAGCTTTCTTT

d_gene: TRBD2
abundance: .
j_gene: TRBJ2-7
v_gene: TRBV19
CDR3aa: CASSIDGTSSYYEQYF
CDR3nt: TGTGCCAGTAGTATTGACGGGACTAGCAGTTACTACGAGCAGTACTTC

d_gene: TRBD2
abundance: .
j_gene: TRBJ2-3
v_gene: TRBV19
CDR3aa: CASMLAGADTQYF
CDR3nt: TGTGCCAGTATGCTAGCGGGAGCAGATACGCAGTATTTT

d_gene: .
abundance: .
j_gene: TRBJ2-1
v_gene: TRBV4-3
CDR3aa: CASSQDTSSYNEQFF
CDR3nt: TGCGCCAGCAGCCAAGACACTAGTTCTTACAATGAGCAGTTCTTC

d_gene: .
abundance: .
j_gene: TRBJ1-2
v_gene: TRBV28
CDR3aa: CASSLRGNYGYTF
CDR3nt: TGTGCCAGCAGTTTAAGGGGGAACTATGGCTACACCTTC

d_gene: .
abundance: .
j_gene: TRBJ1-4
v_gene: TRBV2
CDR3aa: CASSEGANNEKLFF
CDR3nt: TGTGCCAGCAGTGAGGGGGCTAATAATGAAAAACTGTTTTTT

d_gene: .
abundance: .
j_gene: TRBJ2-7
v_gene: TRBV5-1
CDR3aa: CASSLAWHYEQYF
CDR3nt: TGCGCCAGCAGCTTGGCCTGGCACTACGAGCAGTACTTC

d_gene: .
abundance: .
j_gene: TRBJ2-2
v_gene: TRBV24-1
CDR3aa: CATSDTGKNTGELFF
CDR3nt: TGTGCCACCAGTGACACAGGGAAGAACACCGGGGAGCTGTTTTTT

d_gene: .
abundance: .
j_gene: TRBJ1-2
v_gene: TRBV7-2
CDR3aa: CASSLEGRNYGYTF
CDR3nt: TGTGCCAGCAGCTTAGAGGGGAGGAACTATGGCTACACCTTC

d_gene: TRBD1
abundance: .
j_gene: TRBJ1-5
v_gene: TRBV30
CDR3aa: CAWSSGQGGTQPQHF
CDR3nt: TGTGCCTGGAGTTCCGGACAGGGAGGGACTCAGCCCCAGCATTTT

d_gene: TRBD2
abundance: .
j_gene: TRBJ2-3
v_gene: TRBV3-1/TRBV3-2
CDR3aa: CASSQLAGSSTDTQYF
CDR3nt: TGTGCCAGCAGCCAGTTAGCGGGAAGTAGCACAGATACGCAGTATTTT

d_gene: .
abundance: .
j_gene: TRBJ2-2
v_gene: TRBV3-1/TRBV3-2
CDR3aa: CASSQGRAGELFF
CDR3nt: TGTGCCAGCAGCCAAGGTCGAGCCGGGGAGCTGTTTTTT

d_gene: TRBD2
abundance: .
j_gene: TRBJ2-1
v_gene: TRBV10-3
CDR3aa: CAISDSGSKQFF
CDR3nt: TGTGCCATCAGTGATAGCGGGAGTAAGCAGTTCTTC

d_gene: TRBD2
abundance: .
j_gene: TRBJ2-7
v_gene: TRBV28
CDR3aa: CASRGLDYEQYF
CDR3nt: TGTGCCAGCAGGGGACTAGACTACGAGCAGTACTTC

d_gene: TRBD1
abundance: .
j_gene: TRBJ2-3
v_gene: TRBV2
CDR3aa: CASSFRDRDADTQYF
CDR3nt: TGTGCCAGCAGCTTCCGGGACAGGGACGCAGATACGCAGTATTTT

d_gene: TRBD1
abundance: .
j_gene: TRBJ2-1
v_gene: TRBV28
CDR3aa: CASKTTGLTGAGNEQFF
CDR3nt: TGTGCCAGCAAAACGACCGGATTAACAGGGGCAGGCAATGAGCAGTTCTTC

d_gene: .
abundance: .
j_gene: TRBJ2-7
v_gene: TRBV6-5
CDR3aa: CASSYSAGRNEQYF
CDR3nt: TGTGCCAGCAGTTACTCGGCAGGGCGTAACGAGCAGTACTTC

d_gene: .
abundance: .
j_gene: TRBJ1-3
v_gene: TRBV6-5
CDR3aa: CASRTGDSGNTIYF
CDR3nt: TGTGCCAGCAGAACAGGAGACTCTGGAAACACCATATATTTT

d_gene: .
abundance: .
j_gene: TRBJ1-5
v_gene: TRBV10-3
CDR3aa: CAISEFEGSNQPQHF
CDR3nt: TGTGCCATCAGTGAGTTCGAGGGTAGCAATCAGCCCCAGCATTTT

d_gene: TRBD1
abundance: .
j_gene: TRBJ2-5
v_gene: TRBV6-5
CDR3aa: CASSYFRGQGETQYF
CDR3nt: TGTGCCAGCAGTTACTTCAGGGGGCAGGGAGAGACCCAGTACTTC

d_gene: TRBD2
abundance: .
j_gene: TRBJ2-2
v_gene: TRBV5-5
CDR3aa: CASSLQLALYTGELFF
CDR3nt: TGTGCCAGCAGCTTGCAACTAGCGCTTTACACCGGGGAGCTGTTTTTT

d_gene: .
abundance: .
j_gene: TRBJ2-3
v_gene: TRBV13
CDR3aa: CASSSILQDRTDTQYF
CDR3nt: TGTGCCAGCAGCTCCATTCTCCAGGATCGCACAGATACGCAGTATTTT

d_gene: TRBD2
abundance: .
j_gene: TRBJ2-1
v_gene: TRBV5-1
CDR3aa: CASSLDSGTHNEQFF
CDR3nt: TGCGCCAGCAGCTTGGATAGCGGGACCCACAATGAGCAGTTCTTC

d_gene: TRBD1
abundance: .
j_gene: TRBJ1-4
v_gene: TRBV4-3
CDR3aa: CASSQTGTGAEKLFF
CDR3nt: TGCGCCAGCAGCCAGACCGGGACAGGGGCTGAAAAACTGTTTTTT